This TCR beta chain was observed in a study of CD8 T cells in Susac syndrome. Negative isolation yielded the CD8+ and CD4+ T cells, while FACS enriched the TEMRA cells. This CDR3 is built from 16 residues. The germline V gene has CDR1 SGDLS and CDR2 YYNGEE. V shed 0 bases and J 7 bases; nucleotides not matched to a gene: 10. RNA was extracted with the RNeasy kit, and a quantity of about 0.45 to 1 ug was reverse transcribed using random hexamers. By means of immunoSEQ multiplex PCR, TCR beta CDR3 spanning 54 Vbeta and 13 Jbeta underwent amplification. TCRdb re-analysed the immunoSEQ multiplex PCR reads in MiXCR, keeping a single row per CDR3 protein. The sample includes roughly 200,000 distinct CDR3 sequences, around 95% of them seen just once.

J is TRBJ2-1 and V is TRBV9, with TRBD2 matching over 7 bases. The sequence derives from a human donor with multiple sclerosis. The specimen was CD8+ T cells from PBMCs. This chain's CDR3 is CASSVVGVGAGNEQFF. The DNA for the CDR3 is TGTGCCAGCAGCGTAGTTGGAGTGGGAGCGGGGAATGAGCAGTTCTTC. Together with reference TRBV9 and TRBJ2-1, the CDR3 gives the full variable domain: DSGVTQTPKHLITATGQRVTLRCSPRSGDLSVYWYQQSLDQGLQFLIQYYNGEERAKGNILERFSAQQFPDLHSELNLSSLELGDSALYFCASSVVGVGAGNEQFFGPGTRLTVL.